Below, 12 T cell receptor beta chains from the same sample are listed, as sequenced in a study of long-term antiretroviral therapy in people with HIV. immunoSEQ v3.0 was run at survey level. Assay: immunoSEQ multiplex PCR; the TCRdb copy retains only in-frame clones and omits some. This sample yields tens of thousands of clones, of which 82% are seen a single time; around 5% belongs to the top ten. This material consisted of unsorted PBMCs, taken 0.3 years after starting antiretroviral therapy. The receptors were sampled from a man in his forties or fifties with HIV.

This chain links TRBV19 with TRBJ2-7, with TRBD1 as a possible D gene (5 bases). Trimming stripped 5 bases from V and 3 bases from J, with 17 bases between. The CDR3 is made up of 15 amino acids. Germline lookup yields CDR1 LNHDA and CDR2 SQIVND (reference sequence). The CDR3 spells CASSPPRASFYEQYF. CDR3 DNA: TGTGCCAGTAGTCCCCCCAGGGCAAGTTTCTACGAGCAGTACTTC.

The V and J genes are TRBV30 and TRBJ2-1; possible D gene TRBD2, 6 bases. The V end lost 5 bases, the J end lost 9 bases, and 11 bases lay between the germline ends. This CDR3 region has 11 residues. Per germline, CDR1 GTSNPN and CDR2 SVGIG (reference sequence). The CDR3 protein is CAWGLGGEQFF. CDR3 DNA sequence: TGTGCCTGGGGACTGGGAGGTGAGCAGTTCTTC.

CDR3 region: CASSQNRVWETQYF. Written as DNA, the CDR3 is TGCGCCAGCAGCCAAAACAGGGTGTGGGAGACCCAGTACTTC. The V and J genes are TRBV4-1 and TRBJ2-5; maybe TRBD1 (6 bases). The length of the CDR3 is 14 residues. Per the germline V gene, CDR1 is MGHRA and CDR2 is YSYEKL. Trimming left V 2 bases short and J 5 bases short, with 12 bases between.

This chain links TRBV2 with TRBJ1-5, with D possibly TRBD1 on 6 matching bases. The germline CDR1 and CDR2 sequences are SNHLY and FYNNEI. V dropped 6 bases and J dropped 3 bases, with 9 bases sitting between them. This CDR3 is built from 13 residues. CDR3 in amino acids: CASRGQPNQPQHF. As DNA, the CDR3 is TGTGCCAGCAGGGGACAACCCAATCAGCCCCAGCATTTT.

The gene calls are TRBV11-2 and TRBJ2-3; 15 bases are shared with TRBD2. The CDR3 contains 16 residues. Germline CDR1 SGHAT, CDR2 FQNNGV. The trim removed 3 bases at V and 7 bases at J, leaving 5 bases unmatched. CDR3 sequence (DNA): TGTGCCAGCAGCTTTTGGACTAGCGGGGGGGCTAATACGCAGTATTTT. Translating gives CASSFWTSGGANTQYF.

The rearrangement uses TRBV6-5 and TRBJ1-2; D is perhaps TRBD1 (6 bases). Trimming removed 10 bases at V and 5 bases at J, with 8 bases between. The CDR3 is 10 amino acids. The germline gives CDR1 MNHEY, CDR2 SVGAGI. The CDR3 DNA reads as TGTGCCACCAGGGGTTATGGCTACACCTTC. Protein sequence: CATRGYGYTF.

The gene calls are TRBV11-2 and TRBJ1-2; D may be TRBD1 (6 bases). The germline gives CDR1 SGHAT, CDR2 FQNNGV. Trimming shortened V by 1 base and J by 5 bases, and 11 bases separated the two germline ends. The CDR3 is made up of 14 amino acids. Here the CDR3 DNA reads TGTGCCAGCAGCTTAGGGGGGCCGACGTATGGCTACACCTTC. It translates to CASSLGGPTYGYTF.

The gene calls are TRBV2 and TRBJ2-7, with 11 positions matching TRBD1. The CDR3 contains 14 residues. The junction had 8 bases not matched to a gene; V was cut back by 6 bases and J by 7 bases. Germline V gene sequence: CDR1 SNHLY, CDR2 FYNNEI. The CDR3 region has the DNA TGTGCCAGCAGCCACGGACAGGGGGCTAGGGAGCAGTACTTC. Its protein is CASSHGQGAREQYF.

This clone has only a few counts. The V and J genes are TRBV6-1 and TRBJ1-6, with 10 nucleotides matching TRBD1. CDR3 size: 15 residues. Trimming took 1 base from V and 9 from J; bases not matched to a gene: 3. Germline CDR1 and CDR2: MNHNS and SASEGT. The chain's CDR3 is CASSEGQGAGSPLHF. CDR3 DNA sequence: TGTGCCAGCAGTGAAGGACAGGGGGCAGGTTCACCCCTCCACTTT.

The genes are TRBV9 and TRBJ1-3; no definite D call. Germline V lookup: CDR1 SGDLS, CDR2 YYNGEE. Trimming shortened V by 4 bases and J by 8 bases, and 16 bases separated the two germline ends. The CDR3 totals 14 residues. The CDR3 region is CASSPGPGLDTIYF. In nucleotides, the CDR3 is TGTGCCAGCAGCCCGGGCCCGGGCTTGGACACCATATATTTT.

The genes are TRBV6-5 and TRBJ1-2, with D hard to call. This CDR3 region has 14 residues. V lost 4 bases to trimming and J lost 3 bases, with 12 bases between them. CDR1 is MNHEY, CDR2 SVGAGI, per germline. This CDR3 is CASSSPGRHYGYTF. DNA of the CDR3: TGTGCCAGCAGTTCCCCCGGACGGCACTATGGCTACACCTTC.

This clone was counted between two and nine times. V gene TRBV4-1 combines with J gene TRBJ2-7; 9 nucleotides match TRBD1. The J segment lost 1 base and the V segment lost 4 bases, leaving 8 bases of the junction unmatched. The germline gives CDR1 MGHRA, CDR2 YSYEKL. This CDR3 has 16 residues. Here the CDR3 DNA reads TGCGCCAGCAGCCTAACAACGGGACAGGGTTCCTACGAGCAGTACTTC. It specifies CASSLTTGQGSYEQYF.